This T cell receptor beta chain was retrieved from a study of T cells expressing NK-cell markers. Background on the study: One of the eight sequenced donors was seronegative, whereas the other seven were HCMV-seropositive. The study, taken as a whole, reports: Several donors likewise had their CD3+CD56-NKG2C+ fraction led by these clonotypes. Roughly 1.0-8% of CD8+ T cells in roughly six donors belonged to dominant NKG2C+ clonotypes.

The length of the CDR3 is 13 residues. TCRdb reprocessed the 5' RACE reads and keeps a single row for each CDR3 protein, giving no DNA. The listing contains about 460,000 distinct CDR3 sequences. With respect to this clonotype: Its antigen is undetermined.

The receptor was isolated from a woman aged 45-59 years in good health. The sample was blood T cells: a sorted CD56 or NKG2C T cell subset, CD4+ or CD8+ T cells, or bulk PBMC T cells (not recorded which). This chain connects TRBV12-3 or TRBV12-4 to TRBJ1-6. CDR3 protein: CASSLKLSSPLHF.